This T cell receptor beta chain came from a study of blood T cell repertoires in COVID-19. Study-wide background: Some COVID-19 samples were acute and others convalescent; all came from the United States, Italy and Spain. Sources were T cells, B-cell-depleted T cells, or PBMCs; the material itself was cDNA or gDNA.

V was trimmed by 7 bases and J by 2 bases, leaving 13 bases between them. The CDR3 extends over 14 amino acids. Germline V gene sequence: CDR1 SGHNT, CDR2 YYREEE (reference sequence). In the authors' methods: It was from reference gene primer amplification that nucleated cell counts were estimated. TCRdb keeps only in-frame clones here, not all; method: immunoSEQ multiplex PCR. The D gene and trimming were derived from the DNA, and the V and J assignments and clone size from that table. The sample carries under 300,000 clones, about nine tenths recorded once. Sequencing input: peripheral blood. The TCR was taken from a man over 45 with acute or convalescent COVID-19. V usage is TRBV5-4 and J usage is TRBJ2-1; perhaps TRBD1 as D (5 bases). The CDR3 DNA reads TGTGCCAGCCAAGAAACAGGCCCCTACAATGAGCAGTTCTTC. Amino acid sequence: CASQETGPYNEQFF.